The clone carrying this T cell receptor (beta chain) was counted only a few times. Its antigen is unidentified. The entry originates in a study of identical twins. The study, taken as a whole, reports: For zero-insertion analyses, partial confounding could come from invariant MAIT and iNKT cells. Beta out-of-frame sequences showed weaker excess sharing between twins.

All donors were healthy, and all were Caucasian. V was trimmed by 3 bases and J by 0 bases, leaving 9 bases between them. This CDR3 spans 14 amino acids. Per the germline V gene, CDR1 is SGHTA and CDR2 is FQGNSA. MiXCR, applied by TCRdb to the 5' RACE reads, yields one record per CDR3 protein. Among about 460,000 distinct CDR3 sequences listed, 14% were seen once. The same specimen was also included in a second study, on yellow fever vaccine responses in identical twins.

The TCR sequence derives from a woman aged 18-35 years in good health. This chain uses TRBV7-2 with TRBJ2-7; D is uncertain. Sequences were obtained from CD4+ T cells sorted from blood. In nucleotides, the CDR3 is TGTGCCAGCAGCTTCCCCAGTAGCTCCTACGAGCAGTACTTC. Amino acid sequence: CASSFPSSSYEQYF. Full variable domain (outside the CDR3, taken from reference TRBV7-2 and TRBJ2-7): GAGVSQSPSNKVTEKGKDVELRCDPISGHTALYWYRQSLGQGLEFLIYFQGNSAPDKSGLPSDRFSAERTGGSVSTLTIQRTQQEDSAVYLCASSFPSSSYEQYFGPGTRLTVT.